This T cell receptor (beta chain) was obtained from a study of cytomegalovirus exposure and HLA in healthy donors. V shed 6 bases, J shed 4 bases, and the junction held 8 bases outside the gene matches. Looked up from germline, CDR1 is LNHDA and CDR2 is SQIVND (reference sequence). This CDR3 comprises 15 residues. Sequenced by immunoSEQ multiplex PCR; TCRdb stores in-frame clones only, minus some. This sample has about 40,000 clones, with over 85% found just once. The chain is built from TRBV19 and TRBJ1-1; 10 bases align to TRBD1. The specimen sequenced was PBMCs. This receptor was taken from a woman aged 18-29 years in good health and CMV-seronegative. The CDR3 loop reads CASSSNRDRGTEAFF. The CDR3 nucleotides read TGTGCCAGTAGCAGTAACCGGGACAGGGGCACTGAAGCTTTCTTT. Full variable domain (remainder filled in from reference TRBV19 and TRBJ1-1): DGGITQSPKYLFRKEGQNVTLSCEQNLNHDAMYWYRQDPGQGLRLIYYSQIVNDFQKGDIAEGYSVSREKKESFPLTVTSAQKNPTAFYLCASSSNRDRGTEAFFGQGTRLTVV.